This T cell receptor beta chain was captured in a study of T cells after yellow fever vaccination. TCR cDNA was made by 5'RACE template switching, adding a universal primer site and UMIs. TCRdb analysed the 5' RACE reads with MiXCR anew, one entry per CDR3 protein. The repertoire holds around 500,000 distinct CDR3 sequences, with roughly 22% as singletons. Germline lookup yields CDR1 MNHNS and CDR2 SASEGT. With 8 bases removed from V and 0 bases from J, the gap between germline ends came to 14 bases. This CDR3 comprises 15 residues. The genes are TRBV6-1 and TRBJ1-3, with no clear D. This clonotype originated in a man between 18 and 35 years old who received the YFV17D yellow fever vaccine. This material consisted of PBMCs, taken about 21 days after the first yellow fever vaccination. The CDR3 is CASVIFGFSGNTIYF. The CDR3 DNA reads TGTGCCAGCGTAATATTCGGATTCTCTGGAAACACCATATATTTT.